The present TCR beta chain was sequenced within a study of T cells after somatic rescue of genetic block. Assay used: immunoSEQ multiplex PCR; TCRdb lists only in-frame clones, some missing. The sample has about 10,000 clones; 70% to 85% are singletons. Trimming pared 3 bases from V and 8 bases from J, leaving 14 bases between. This CDR3 is 13 amino acids long. The V gene's germline CDR1 is SGHRS and CDR2 YFSETQ. This sequence originates from a boy between 10 and 17 years old. The chain employs TRBV5-1 and TRBJ1-2; D is unclear. Sequenced sample: peripheral blood mononuclear cells (PBMCs). The CDR3 sequence is CASSSWEERGYTF. The CDR3 nucleotides are TGCGCCAGCAGCTCGTGGGAAGAACGGGGCTACACCTTC.